The 13 T cell receptor beta chains listed next were all sequenced from one sample in a study of T cell changes during pregnancy in multiple sclerosis. Only in-frame clones appear in the TCRdb table, and some are missing; sequencing was by immunoSEQ multiplex PCR. Of about 44,000 clones in the sample, around 96% are singletons; the top ten hold 0.89%. Sample: peripheral blood, taken in the second trimester of pregnancy. These receptors were obtained from a female donor with multiple sclerosis, enrolled in a pregnancy study.

The chain has TRBV5-5 and TRBJ2-3; 9 positions match TRBD1. CDR3 length: 16 residues. The V and J ends lost 5 bases and 0 bases, in that order; junction bases with no gene match: 7. From germline, CDR1 is SGHKS and CDR2 YYEKEE (reference sequence). In nucleotides, the CDR3 is TGTGCCAGCAGGCCGGGACAGGGTCTAAGCACAGATACGCAGTATTTT. This sequence encodes CASRPGQGLSTDTQYF.

The CDR3 region is CASSFIPQGMTLEGYTF. The DNA of the CDR3 is TGTGCCAGCAGCTTTATCCCCCAGGGGATGACTTTGGAAGGCTACACCTTC. V is TRBV7-9 and J is TRBJ1-2, with D perhaps matching TRBD1 (6 bases). CDR1 SEHNR and CDR2 FQNEAQ come from the germline V gene (reference sequence). Trimming pared 3 bases from V and 8 bases from J, leaving 25 bases between. CDR3 length: 17 amino acids.

V is TRBV25-1 and J is TRBJ1-5; 8 bases map to TRBD1. Germline V gene lookup returns CDR1 MGHDK and CDR2 SYGVNS. V lost 1 base, J lost 4 bases, and 6 bases stayed unmatched. This CDR3 is 16 amino acids long. Here the CDR3 reads CASSESAGGTNQPQHF. The CDR3 bases are TGTGCCAGCAGTGAATCGGCAGGGGGCACAAATCAGCCCCAGCATTTT.

The chain joins TRBV10-3 to TRBJ2-5; the match to TRBD1 covers 7 bases. CDR3 length equals 13 residues. Germline V gene sequence: CDR1 ENHRY, CDR2 SYGVKD. Trimming took 5 bases from V and 2 from J; bases not matched to a gene: 2. In DNA, the CDR3 is TGTGCCATCAGTAGGACAGGTCAAGAGACCCAGTACTTC. As protein: CAISRTGQETQYF.

The chain joins TRBV5-4 to TRBJ2-6, with D possibly matching TRBD1 (5 bases). With 2 bases removed from V and 4 bases from J, the gap between germline ends came to 13 bases. The CDR3 consists of 16 residues. CDR1 and CDR2 (germline): SGHNT, YYREEE (reference sequence). CDR3 in amino acids: CASSFIGAEGANVLTF. DNA for the CDR3: TGTGCCAGCAGCTTTATTGGGGCGGAAGGGGCCAACGTCCTGACTTTC. Using reference TRBV5-4 and TRBJ2-6 for the parts outside the CDR3, the full variable domain is ETGVTQSPTHLIKTRGQQVTLRCSSQSGHNTVSWYQQALGQGPQFIFQYYREEENGRGNFPPRFSGLQFPNYSSELNVNALELDDSALYLCASSFIGAEGANVLTFGAGSRLTVL.

The chain joins TRBV5-1 to TRBJ1-2; maybe TRBD1 (5 bases). CDR1 is SGHRS, CDR2 YFSETQ, per germline. This CDR3 has 14 residues. V gave up 0 bases and J gave up 4 bases, with 10 bases separating them. The CDR3 sequence: CASSLAPGSYGYTF. As DNA, the CDR3 is TGCGCCAGCAGCTTGGCCCCAGGGTCCTATGGCTACACCTTC.

This rearrangement joins TRBV7-2 to TRBJ2-3; maybe TRBD1 (5 bases). The CDR3 consists of 13 residues. V lost 4 bases and J lost 8, with 13 bases in between. Germline values: CDR1 SGHTA, CDR2 FQGNSA. The CDR3 reads CASSYRGQGTQYF. The CDR3 bases are TGTGCCAGCAGCTATAGAGGCCAGGGTACGCAGTATTTT.

The chain links TRBV5-4 to TRBJ1-5; D is perhaps TRBD1 (5 bases). V was cut by 0 bases and J by 11 bases, with 12 bases left in between. The CDR3 covers 13 residues. Germline-derived CDR1 and CDR2 are SGHNT and YYREEE (reference sequence). CDR3 DNA sequence: TGTGCCAGCAGCTTGGGGCGGGAAGGGGCCCAGCATTTT. Its translation is CASSLGREGAQHF.

This chain connects TRBV6-6 to TRBJ1-5; D remains ambiguous. Per germline, CDR1 MNHNY and CDR2 SVGAGI (reference sequence). V was pared by 3 bases and J by 7 bases, with 13 bases between. The CDR3 is 14 residues long. Here the CDR3 reads CASSYERGSQPQHF. The CDR3 DNA reads TGTGCCAGCAGTTATGAACGGGGATCCCAGCCCCAGCATTTT.

The genes are TRBV5-1 and TRBJ1-1; D not resolved. V lost 4 bases, J lost 8 bases, and 12 bases lay in between. This CDR3 spans 12 amino acids. Germline V gene data show CDR1 as SGHRS and CDR2 as YFSETQ. CDR3 loop: CASSPDRGEAFF. The CDR3 DNA is TGCGCCAGCAGCCCCGACCGGGGAGAAGCTTTCTTT.

This chain uses TRBV28 with TRBJ2-5; a possible D gene is TRBD2 (6 bases). Germline CDR1 is MDHEN and CDR2 is SYDVKM. This CDR3 is 16 amino acids long. Trimming stripped 7 bases from V and 4 bases from J, with 22 bases between. The CDR3 bases are TGTGCCAGCATCCCTTGGGGGGTACCGAAGGGAGAGACCCAGTACTTC. As protein: CASIPWGVPKGETQYF.

The chain joins TRBV5-6 to TRBJ2-3, with 7 bases aligning to TRBD1. Trimming removed 1 base from V and 2 bases from J; junction bases left unmatched: 4. Germline CDR1 is SGHDT and CDR2 is YYEEEE. CDR3 length equals 15 residues. CDR3 bases: TGTGCCAGCAGCTTGTTCAGGGGGTTCACAGATACGCAGTATTTT. Protein sequence: CASSLFRGFTDTQYF.

J is TRBJ1-1 and V is TRBV6-4; D call uncertain. V lost 6 bases, J lost 1 base, and 9 bases lay in between. Germline loops: CDR1 MRHNA, CDR2 SNTAGT. The CDR3 is made up of 13 amino acids. CDR3 loop: CASRKEGNTEAFF. Here the CDR3 DNA reads TGTGCCAGCAGGAAAGAGGGGAACACTGAAGCTTTCTTT.